This TCR beta chain is from a study of blood T cell repertoires in COVID-19. Clones were sequenced by immunoSEQ multiplex PCR, and TCRdb holds only the in-frame ones, with some missing. The sample carries a few hundred thousand clones, around 83% recorded once. The CDR3 contains 16 residues. The V and J ends lost 2 bases and 4 bases, in that order; junction bases with no gene match: 10. The V gene's germline CDR1 is MDHEN and CDR2 SYDVKM. The chain recombines TRBV28 with TRBJ2-5; 7 nucleotides line up with TRBD1. The TCR originated in a man over 45 with active or convalescent COVID-19. The sequenced sample was peripheral blood. Here the CDR3 reads CASSLPRQGVAETQYF. The CDR3, as DNA: TGTGCCAGCAGTTTACCACGACAGGGTGTCGCAGAGACCCAGTACTTC.